Each of the 9 T cell receptor beta chains below was sequenced from the same sample in a study of blood T cell repertoires in COVID-19. Libraries were prepared by immunoSEQ multiplex PCR; TCRdb keeps only in-frame clonotypes and omits some of them. The sample holds about 400,000 clones, approximately 86% seen once. Material: PBMCs or T cells enriched from blood (not recorded which). These receptors all stem from a woman between 40 and 55 years old with acute COVID-19.

This chain joins TRBV7-2 and TRBJ2-1; 9 bases fit TRBD2. The CDR3 totals 16 residues. V lost 3 bases, J lost 8 bases, and 11 bases stayed unmatched. Germline loops: CDR1 SGHTA, CDR2 FQGNSA. CDR3 sequence reads: CASSFSGGGAWDEQFF. CDR3 nucleotides: TGTGCCAGCAGCTTTTCTGGCGGGGGGGCCTGGGATGAGCAGTTCTTC.

The CDR3 bases are TGTGCCTGGAGTGTCGTGCTAGGAACAGGGAACACTGAAGCTTTCTTT. Protein product: CAWSVVLGTGNTEAFF. The chain links TRBV30 to TRBJ1-1, with D maybe TRBD1 (5 bases). V was shortened by 0 bases and J by 1 base, with 15 bases between the two germline ends. Germline V gives CDR1 GTSNPN, CDR2 SVGIG (reference sequence). This CDR3 spans 16 amino acids. Complete variable domain (other parts from reference TRBV30 and TRBJ1-1): SQTIHQWPATLVQPVGSPLSLECTVEGTSNPNLYWYRQAAGRGLQLLFYSVGIGQISSEVPQNLSASRPQDRQFILSSKKLLLSDSGFYLCAWSVVLGTGNTEAFFGQGTRLTVV.

CDR3 sequence reads: CASSKGQGDGYGYTF. CDR3 DNA sequence: TGCGCCAGCAGCAAGGGACAGGGGGATGGTTATGGCTACACCTTC. The gene calls are TRBV5-1 and TRBJ1-2, with TRBD1 identical over 11 bases. In germline, CDR1 is SGHRS, CDR2 YFSETQ. The J segment lost 5 bases and the V segment lost 4 bases, leaving 7 bases of the junction unmatched. The CDR3 is 15 amino acids.

V usage is TRBV2 and J usage is TRBJ2-2, with 8 positions matching TRBD1. Trimming took 6 bases from V and 4 from J; bases not matched to a gene: 1. This CDR3 has 13 amino acids. Per the germline V gene, CDR1 is SNHLY and CDR2 is FYNNEI. CDR3 sequence (DNA): TGTGCCAGCAGGGGACAGGCCACCGGGGAGCTGTTTTTT. Its protein product is CASRGQATGELFF.

The chain recombines TRBV10-3 with TRBJ2-5, with TRBD2 matching over 9 bases. Germline assignment: CDR1 ENHRY and CDR2 SYGVKD. The CDR3 loop spans 14 amino acids. The junction had 6 bases not matched to a gene; V was cut back by 7 bases and J by 3 bases. DNA of the CDR3: TGTGCCATCAACCCGGGACTAGCTGAAGAGACCCAGTACTTC. It is translated as CAINPGLAEETQYF.

The chain recombines TRBV18 with TRBJ2-2, with 8 positions matching TRBD1. CDR1 KGHSH and CDR2 LQKENI come from the germline V gene. The J segment lost 4 bases and the V segment lost 4 bases, leaving 8 bases of the junction unmatched. The CDR3 contains 16 residues. The CDR3: CASSQETGALTGELFF. In DNA, the CDR3 is TGTGCCAGCTCACAAGAGACAGGGGCCCTCACCGGGGAGCTGTTTTTT.

This chain joins TRBV5-3 and TRBJ1-2; 7 nucleotides match TRBD1. TRBV5-3 belongs to the ORF category, with a function that is uncertain. This CDR3 contains 12 residues. J gave up 8 bases and V 9 bases, and 10 bases lay outside the gene matches. The CDR3 DNA follows: TGTGCCATTAAAACAGGGGCCTGGGGCTACACCTTC. Protein sequence: CAIKTGAWGYTF.

This chain joins TRBV4-1 and TRBJ1-2, with 7 bases identical to TRBD1. Per germline, CDR1 MGHRA and CDR2 YSYEKL. The CDR3 totals 13 residues. Losses at the gene ends were 3 bases for V and 8 bases for J; bases not matched to a gene: 6. The CDR3 DNA reads TGCGCCAGCAGCCACGATCCGGGACAGGGCTACACCTTC. Protein: CASSHDPGQGYTF.

This chain joins TRBV28 and TRBJ2-4, with D maybe TRBD2 (5 bases). The CDR3 loop spans 14 amino acids. The germline V and J ends were trimmed by 8 bases and 0 bases, with 11 bases remaining between them. The germline CDR1 and CDR2 sequences are MDHEN and SYDVKM. Written as DNA, the CDR3 is TGTGCCAGCTGGCGCCGGGGAGCCAAAAACATTCAGTACTTC. It is translated as CASWRRGAKNIQYF.